These 20 T cell receptor beta chains share one sample of origin, sequenced in a study of tissue T cells after allogeneic stem cell transplantation. The assay was immunoSEQ multiplex PCR, and TCRdb's table has in-frame clones only and misses some. This sample has 25,000 to 35,000 clones, with roughly 87% found just once. Sequences were derived from blood, sampled before transplantation. These receptors came from a woman aged 18-49 years who later had graft-versus-host disease after an allogeneic stem cell transplant.

The V gene is TRBV28, the J gene TRBJ1-3; D may be TRBD1 (5 bases). CDR1 is MDHEN, CDR2 SYDVKM, per germline. The CDR3 consists of 15 residues. With 6 bases removed from V and 1 base from J, the gap between germline ends came to 13 bases. CDR3 bases: TGTGCCAGCAGCCCCCCAGGGAGGTCTGGAAACACCATATATTTT. Its protein product is CASSPPGRSGNTIYF. Filled out from reference TRBV28 and TRBJ1-3, the complete variable domain reads DVKVTQSSRYLVKRTGEKVFLECVQDMDHENMFWYRQDPGLGLRLIYFSYDVKMKEKGDIPEGYSVSREKKERFSLILESASTNQTSMYLCASSPPGRSGNTIYFGEGSWLTVV.

The gene calls are TRBV25-1 and TRBJ1-2, with a tentative D call TRBD1 (6 bases). This CDR3 contains 13 residues. From germline, CDR1 is MGHDK and CDR2 SYGVNS. Trimming cost V 8 bases and J 6 bases, with 16 bases left between them. CDR3 nucleotide sequence: TGTGCCAGCGCCGATAATCCAGGGGATGGCTACACCTTC. Its translation: CASADNPGDGYTF.

This clone was seen only once. This chain joins TRBV28 and TRBJ2-5; 7 bases line up with TRBD1. Trimming at V came to 1 base and at J to 5 bases, leaving 1 base not matched to a gene. The CDR3 has 13 residues. CDR1 is MDHEN, CDR2 SYDVKM, per germline. CDR3 sequence (DNA): TGTGCCAGCAGTTTATCACAGGGGGAGACCCAGTACTTC. Protein: CASSLSQGETQYF.

This sequence joins TRBV5-4 and TRBJ2-5, with 7 bases fitting TRBD1. The CDR3 runs to 14 residues. V lost 3 bases and J lost 3; bases outside the gene matches: 5. The V gene's germline CDR1 is SGHNT and CDR2 YYREEE (reference sequence). The chain's CDR3 is CASSSGQEEETQYF. Here the CDR3 DNA reads TGTGCCAGCAGCTCTGGACAGGAGGAAGAGACCCAGTACTTC.

The count of this clone is one. This rearrangement joins TRBV6-5 to TRBJ1-2; D unclear. Between the trimmed V and J ends, which lost 2 bases and 5 bases, there was a span of 18 bases. CDR1 and CDR2 from the germline V gene are MNHEY and SVGAGI. The CDR3 runs 16 residues. CDR3 sequence: CASSYKVASYQYGYTF. The DNA of the CDR3 is TGTGCCAGCAGTTACAAGGTCGCCTCGTATCAATATGGCTACACCTTC.

The count of this clone is one. The gene calls are TRBV10-2 and TRBJ1-1, with D unclear. V was trimmed by 1 base and J by 3 bases, leaving 12 bases between them. The CDR3 contains 15 residues. Germline-derived CDR1 and CDR2 are WSHSY and SAAADI. This CDR3 is CASSEWVNADTEAFF. CDR3 in DNA: TGCGCCAGCAGTGAGTGGGTGAACGCGGACACTGAAGCTTTCTTT.

The genes are TRBV9 and TRBJ2-7; the D gene is possibly TRBD2 (5 bases). The germline V gene has CDR1 SGDLS and CDR2 YYNGEE. CDR3 length: 16 amino acids. The ends were cut back, 4 bases at V and 0 bases at J, with 17 bases in the middle. The chain's CDR3 is CASSPIGGLASYEQYF. The DNA for the CDR3 is TGTGCCAGCAGCCCCATCGGAGGACTGGCCTCCTACGAGCAGTACTTC.

The V call is TRBV28, the J call TRBJ2-7, with a weak D call TRBD1 (6 bases). The germline V and J ends were trimmed by 5 bases and 1 base, with 12 bases remaining between them. The CDR3 covers 14 residues. The germline gives CDR1 MDHEN, CDR2 SYDVKM. In DNA form, the CDR3 reads TGTGCCAGCAGTAAACAGGGTGTGTCCTACGAGCAGTACTTC. Translation: CASSKQGVSYEQYF.

This sequence joins TRBV27 and TRBJ1-2, with D possibly TRBD1 on 5 matching bases. Trimming took off 4 bases at V and 4 bases at J, with 13 bases between the two ends. The CDR3 covers 14 residues. CDR1 is MNHEY, CDR2 SMNVEV, per germline (reference sequence). CDR3 sequence: CASSSPGAAYGYTF. The CDR3 coding sequence is TGTGCCAGCAGTTCTCCCGGGGCAGCCTATGGCTACACCTTC.

The J gene is TRBJ2-5, the V gene TRBV5-4, with 12 nucleotides matching TRBD2. The CDR3 runs to 18 residues. CDR1 and CDR2 (germline): SGHNT, YYREEE (reference sequence). Trimming cost V 2 bases and J 1 base; bases outside gene matches: 9. DNA for the CDR3: TGTGCCAGCAGCTTACCCCCTACTAGCGGGGGGACCCAAGAGACCCAGTACTTC. Translating gives CASSLPPTSGGTQETQYF.

J is TRBJ2-5 and V is TRBV14, with D maybe TRBD1 (5 bases). This CDR3 is built from 15 residues. Between the trimmed V and J ends, which lost 0 bases and 5 bases, there was a span of 13 bases. Germline-derived CDR1 and CDR2 are SGHDN and FVKESK. DNA of the CDR3: TGTGCCAGCAGCCAAGAAGGTCCAGGGTTGGAGACCCAGTACTTC. It is translated as CASSQEGPGLETQYF.

The chain employs TRBV7-9 and TRBJ1-2; 7 bases line up with TRBD1. The V and J ends lost 5 bases and 7 bases, in that order; junction bases with no gene match: 16. This CDR3 region has 16 residues. Germline loops: CDR1 SEHNR, CDR2 FQNEAQ (reference sequence). In nucleotides, the CDR3 is TGTGCCAGCAGCCCACAGGGCCGGCAGGGGGTAGGTGGCTACACCTTC. Its protein product is CASSPQGRQGVGGYTF.

The chain links TRBV7-6 to TRBJ1-6; a weak D match, TRBD1 (5 bases). The germline V gene has CDR1 SGHVS and CDR2 FNYEAQ. CDR3 size: 16 residues. V lost 1 base to trimming and J lost 7 bases, with 14 bases between them. In DNA, the CDR3 is TGTGCCAGCAGCTTAGGCGCCAGGGCCCCAAATTCACCCCTCCACTTT. Encoded protein: CASSLGARAPNSPLHF.

The chain couples TRBV7-6 to TRBJ1-6; 9 bases are a match to TRBD1. CDR1 is SGHVS, CDR2 FNYEAQ, per germline. Trimming cost V 4 bases and J 9 bases; bases outside gene matches: 7. The CDR3 contains 15 residues. The CDR3 spells CASSSTGGAGSPLHF. DNA for the CDR3: TGTGCCAGCAGCTCTACAGGGGGCGCGGGTTCACCCCTCCACTTT.

The chain joins TRBV18 to TRBJ1-2; 8 bases agree with TRBD1. The CDR3 length is 17 residues. The V gene end was trimmed by 4 bases and the J gene end by 3 bases; junction bases not matched to a gene: 13. Looked up from germline, CDR1 is KGHSH and CDR2 is LQKENI. CDR3 nucleotides: TGTGCCAGCTCACAAACAACCCAGGGGGCTAATTACTATGGCTACACCTTC. This encodes CASSQTTQGANYYGYTF.

The rearrangement joins TRBV5-1 to TRBJ2-1; 9 nucleotides agree with TRBD1. V trimming: 4 bases; J trimming: 7 bases; junction bases outside the gene matches: 12. Looked up from germline, CDR1 is SGHRS and CDR2 is YFSETQ. The CDR3 contains 16 residues. In nucleotides, the CDR3 is TGCGCCAGCAGCGATGACAGGGGGAGTGCGTCAAATGAGCAGTTCTTC. Translated: CASSDDRGSASNEQFF.

CDR3 coding DNA: TGTGCCAGCAGTGAATTTGGGGCAGGGGGAACCTACGAGCAGTACTTC. As protein: CASSEFGAGGTYEQYF. The chain couples TRBV25-1 to TRBJ2-7; 7 positions match TRBD1. Germline CDR1 is MGHDK and CDR2 is SYGVNS. CDR3 length: 16 amino acids. J gave up 2 bases and V 1 base, and 8 bases lay outside the gene matches.

J is TRBJ2-3 and V is TRBV7-2; TRBD1 matches 10 bases. V gave up 5 bases and J gave up 2 bases; unmatched junction bases: 7. The germline V gene has CDR1 SGHTA and CDR2 FQGNSA. This CDR3 is built from 16 residues. The CDR3 DNA reads as TGTGCCAGCAGCATATGGACAGGGGGGAACACAGATACGCAGTATTTT. This codes for CASSIWTGGNTDTQYF.

The chain links TRBV27 to TRBJ1-1; the match to TRBD1 covers 9 bases. The CDR3 loop spans 13 amino acids. Trimming removed 8 bases from V and 5 bases from J; junction bases left unmatched: 6. Per germline, CDR1 MNHEY and CDR2 SMNVEV (reference sequence). CDR3 DNA sequence: TGTGCCAGCCGGGACAGGGCGCGTACTGAAGCTTTCTTT. It codes for CASRDRARTEAFF.

The genes are TRBV6-5 and TRBJ1-1, with unresolved D. The germline CDR1 and CDR2 sequences are MNHEY and SVGAGI. V was cut by 3 bases and J by 0 bases, with 11 bases left in between. The CDR3 runs to 15 residues. CDR3 sequence reads: CASSYNRFMNTEAFF. Here the CDR3 DNA reads TGTGCCAGCAGTTATAACAGATTCATGAACACTGAAGCTTTCTTT.